This TCR beta chain was sequenced in a study of molecular identifiers for immune sequencing clone quantification. Whole-study results and caveats: The study found clones above 20 RNA copies held over 99% of effector molecules and under 1% in naive cells. Because of identical TCR molecules sharing a barcode, sizes of highly expanded clones could be underestimated.

Using a CD8+CD4-CCR7+CD45RA+ phenotype, naive CD8 T cells were sorted. CDR3 length: 16 residues. Germline V gene data show CDR1 as SGHRS and CDR2 as YFSETQ. The V gene lost 2 bases and the J gene lost 4 bases, with 18 bases spanning the gap. MiXCR was run by TCRdb on the PCR reads, yielding one entry per CDR3 protein. Counted here are hundreds of thousands of distinct CDR3 sequences, 24% occurring once; the ten biggest clones make up about 0.71%. This clonotype was seen repeatedly, ten times or more. Its specificity is unknown. This receptor was taken from a human donor in good health. Some libraries in this study had Jurkat cell RNA spiked in. The chain has TRBV5-1 and TRBJ1-1; the D gene is possibly TRBD1 (5 bases). The specimen was naive CD8+ T cells from blood, with Jurkat cell RNA spiked in. Noted subset: FACS-sorted CD8+CD4-CCR7+CD45RA+ naive T cells. CDR3 nucleotides: TGCGCCAGCAGCTTACGCGGGGCTGATAGAGTCACTGAAGCTTTCTTT. Encoded protein: CASSLRGADRVTEAFF. The full variable domain, rest sourced from reference TRBV5-1 and TRBJ1-1, is KAGVTQTPRYLIKTRGQQVTLSCSPISGHRSVSWYQQTPGQGLQFLFEYFSETQRNKGNFPGRFSGRQFSNSRSEMNVSTLELGDSALYLCASSLRGADRVTEAFFGQGTRLTVV.